Only one count was recorded for the clone carrying this T cell receptor beta chain. This record belongs to a study of cytomegalovirus exposure and HLA in healthy donors. V was trimmed by 2 bases and J by 2 bases, leaving 19 bases between them. The CDR3 loop spans 18 amino acids. The germline gives CDR1 SNHLY, CDR2 FYNNEI. The PCR contained 60 Vbeta and 13 Jbeta primers. The protocol was immunoSEQ multiplex PCR, while the TCRdb copy is restricted to in-frame clones and leaves out a portion. The table has approximately 110,000 clones, 60% to 75% seen once. J is TRBJ1-5 and V is TRBV2; D is perhaps TRBD1 (5 bases). The source material was PBMCs. This TCR derives from a woman in her 50s in good health and CMV-seropositive. This chain's CDR3 is CASSEWAGKTLGNQPQHF. The CDR3 DNA reads as TGTGCCAGCAGTGAATGGGCAGGGAAAACCCTGGGCAATCAGCCCCAGCATTTT. Using reference TRBV2 and TRBJ1-5 for the parts outside the CDR3, the full variable domain is EPEVTQTPSHQVTQMGQEVILRCVPISNHLYFYWYRQILGQKVEFLVSFYNNEISEKSEIFDDQFSVERPDGSNFTLKIRSTKLEDSAMYFCASSEWAGKTLGNQPQHFGDGTRLSIL.